This record looks at one T cell receptor (beta chain) sequence and its context. As yet, its antigen is unknown. Unmatched junction bases numbered 13, after V lost 3 bases and J lost 8 bases. The CDR3 runs 17 residues. This entry comes from a study of blood T cells in healthy people across ages. Overall study findings and caveats: Across samples, TCR beta diversity tracked strongly with naive T cell percentage. Per million T cells, TCR beta diversity dropped about linearly as age rose.

A second PCR, run for about 7 to 11 cycles, used a sample-barcoded 5' primer plus a J-beta primer mix. Each TCR beta cDNA got a 12-nucleotide random molecular identifier. Any given sample supplied a minimum of 2.5 million CDR3-containing paired-end reads. TCRdb fed the 5' RACE reads into MiXCR, producing one record per CDR3 protein. The sample lists 590,000 or so distinct CDR3 sequences; 25% to 30% were seen once. This chain connects TRBV12-3 or TRBV12-4 to TRBJ2-2; TRBD2 aligns across 9 bases. Material: blood. The TCR comes from a woman of 80 years or more in good health. The CDR3 sequence: CASSLRSRGGRGGELFF. The CDR3 bases are TGTGCCAGCAGTTTGAGATCGCGGGGGGGCAGAGGTGGGGAGCTGTTTTTT.